The entry below describes one T cell receptor beta chain. This table comes from immunoSEQ multiplex PCR, and its TCRdb copy is limited to in-frame clones, with some not included. The sample yields some 73,000 clones, about 86% seen once. This CDR3 spans 14 amino acids. V shed 4 bases and J 4 bases; nucleotides not matched to a gene: 6. Germline-derived CDR1 and CDR2 are LGHDT and YNNKEL (reference sequence). The sample belongs to a study of blood T cell repertoires in COVID-19. Study-wide context: COVID-19 samples from acute and convalescent phases originated in the United States, Italy and Spain. PBMCs, B-cell-depleted T cells, or T cells provided the cDNA or gDNA that made up the material.

This sequence joins TRBV3-1 (or the pseudogene TRBV3-2) and TRBJ2-7; 8 positions match TRBD1. This TCR derives from a human donor in a cohort sampled during active COVID-19. The sample was peripheral blood. CDR3 protein: CASSRRTGLYEQYF. In nucleotides, the CDR3 is TGTGCCAGCAGCCGCCGGACAGGGTTATACGAGCAGTACTTC.